The 4 T cell receptor beta chains below were found in one sample sequenced in a study of cytotoxic CD8 clonotypes in ibrutinib-treated CLL. Sequencing was performed with immunoSEQ multiplex PCR; in TCRdb, only in-frame clones are kept and a portion is missing. There are around 310,000 clones in the sample; approximately 80% occur only once, and over 5.5% lies in the top ten. Sample: PBMCs, taken before ibrutinib treatment. All receptors derive from a human donor with chronic lymphocytic leukemia.

The chain couples TRBV7-7 to TRBJ1-4; D might be TRBD1 (5 bases). Germline V CDR1 and CDR2: SSHAT, FNYEAQ (reference sequence). The length of the CDR3 is 15 residues. The V and J ends lost 2 bases and 5 bases respectively, with 12 bases between them. CDR3 sequence (DNA): TGTGCCAGCAGCTTATGGGGCAGGGAGAATGAAAAACTGTTTTTT. The encoded protein is CASSLWGRENEKLFF.

This sequence joins TRBV5-1 and TRBJ2-7; D ambiguous. V was shortened by 1 base and J by 3 bases, with 8 bases between the two germline ends. The CDR3 loop spans 13 amino acids. Germline V gene data show CDR1 as SGHRS and CDR2 as YFSETQ. The CDR3 reads CASSLKGDYEQYF. The CDR3 coding sequence is TGCGCCAGCAGCTTGAAAGGTGACTACGAGCAGTACTTC.

The chain couples TRBV30 to TRBJ1-1, with a possible D match to TRBD1 (5 bases). V was pared by 5 bases and J by 4 bases, with 17 bases between. The CDR3 runs to 14 residues. The germline gives CDR1 GTSNPN, CDR2 SVGIG (reference sequence). The CDR3 bases are TGTGCCTGGGCCGAGACAGTTGGGGTCACTGAAGCTTTCTTT. This codes for CAWAETVGVTEAFF.

The chain joins TRBV6-1 to TRBJ2-3; weak D call: TRBD2 (6 bases). The CDR3 length is 14 residues. Germline V gene data show CDR1 as MNHNS and CDR2 as SASEGT. With 6 bases removed from V and 0 bases from J, the gap between germline ends came to 10 bases. Written as DNA, the CDR3 is TGTGCCAGCAGAGGGACTTATAGCACAGATACGCAGTATTTT. Translating gives CASRGTYSTDTQYF.